The T cell receptor beta chain described here comes from a study of graft-versus-host responses after intestinal transplantation. On the study more broadly: Recipients were all induced with anti-thymocyte globulin, then given tacrolimus and steroids for 2 to 3 years.

Sequencing was performed with immunoSEQ multiplex PCR; in TCRdb, only in-frame clones are kept and a portion is missing. Altogether more than 65,000 clones are present, roughly 90% being singletons, with the ten largest covering 7.6%. In the case of this clone: Its specificity is not known.

V lost 8 bases to trimming and J lost 4 bases; unmatched junction nucleotides: 2. CDR3 length: 14 residues. Germline loops: CDR1 MNHEY, CDR2 SMNVEV (reference sequence). The sample was unstimulated CD8+ T cells sorted from spleen or lymph node cells, taken before transplant. The chain uses TRBV27 and TRBJ2-1; TRBD2 matches at 13 bases. The TCR comes from a human donor who was the organ donor for an intestinal transplant. Written as DNA, the CDR3 is TGTGCCAGCCGACTAGCGGGGGGATACAATGAGCAGTTCTTC. Translated, it gives CASRLAGGYNEQFF.